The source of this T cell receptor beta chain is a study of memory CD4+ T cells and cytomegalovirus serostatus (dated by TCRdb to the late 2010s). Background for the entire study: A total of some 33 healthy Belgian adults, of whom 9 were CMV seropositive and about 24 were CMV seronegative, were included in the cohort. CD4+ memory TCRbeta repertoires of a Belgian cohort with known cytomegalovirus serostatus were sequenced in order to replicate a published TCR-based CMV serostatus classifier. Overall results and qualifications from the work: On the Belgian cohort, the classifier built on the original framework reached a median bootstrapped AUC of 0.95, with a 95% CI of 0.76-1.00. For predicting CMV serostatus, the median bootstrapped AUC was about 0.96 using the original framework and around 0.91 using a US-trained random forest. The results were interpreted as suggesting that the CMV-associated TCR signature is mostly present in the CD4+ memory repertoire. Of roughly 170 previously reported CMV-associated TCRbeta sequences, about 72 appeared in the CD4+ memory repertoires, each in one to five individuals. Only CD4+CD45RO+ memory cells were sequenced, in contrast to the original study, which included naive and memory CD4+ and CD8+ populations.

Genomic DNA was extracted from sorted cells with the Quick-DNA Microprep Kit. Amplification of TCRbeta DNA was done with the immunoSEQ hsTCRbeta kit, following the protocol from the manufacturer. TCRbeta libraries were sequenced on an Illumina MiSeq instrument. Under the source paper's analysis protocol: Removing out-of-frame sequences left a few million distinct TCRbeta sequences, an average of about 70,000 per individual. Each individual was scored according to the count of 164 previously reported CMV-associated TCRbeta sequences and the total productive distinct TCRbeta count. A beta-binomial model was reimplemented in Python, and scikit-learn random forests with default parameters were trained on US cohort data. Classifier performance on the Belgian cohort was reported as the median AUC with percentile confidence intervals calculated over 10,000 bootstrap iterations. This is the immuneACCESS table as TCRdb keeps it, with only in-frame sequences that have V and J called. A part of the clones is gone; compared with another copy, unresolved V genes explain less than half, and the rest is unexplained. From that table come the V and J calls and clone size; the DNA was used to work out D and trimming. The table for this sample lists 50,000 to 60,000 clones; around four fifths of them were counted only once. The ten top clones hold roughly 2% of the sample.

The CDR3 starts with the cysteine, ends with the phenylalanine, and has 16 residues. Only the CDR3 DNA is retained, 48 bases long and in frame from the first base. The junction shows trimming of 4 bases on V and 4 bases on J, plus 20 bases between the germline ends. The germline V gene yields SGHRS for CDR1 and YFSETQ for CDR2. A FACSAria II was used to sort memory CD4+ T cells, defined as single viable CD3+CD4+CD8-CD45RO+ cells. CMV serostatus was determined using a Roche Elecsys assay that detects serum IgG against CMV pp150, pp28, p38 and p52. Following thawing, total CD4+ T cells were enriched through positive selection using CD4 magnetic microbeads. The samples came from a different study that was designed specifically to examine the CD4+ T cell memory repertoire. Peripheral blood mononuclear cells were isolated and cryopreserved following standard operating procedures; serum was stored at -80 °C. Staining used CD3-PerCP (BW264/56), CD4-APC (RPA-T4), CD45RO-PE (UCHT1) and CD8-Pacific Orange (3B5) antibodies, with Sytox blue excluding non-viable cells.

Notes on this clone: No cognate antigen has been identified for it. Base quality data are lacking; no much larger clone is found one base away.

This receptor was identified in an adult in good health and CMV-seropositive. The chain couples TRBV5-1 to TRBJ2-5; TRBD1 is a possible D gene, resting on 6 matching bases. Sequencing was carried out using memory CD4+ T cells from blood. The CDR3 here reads CASSPTNRVSVETQYF. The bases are TGCGCCAGCAGCCCAACAAACAGGGTTTCGGTAGAGACCCAGTACTTC.